This entry lists 16 T cell receptor beta chains sequenced from one sample in a study of neurological immune-mediated disorders. Using its own MiXCR run on the 5' RACE reads, TCRdb lists one record per CDR3 protein. Here the sample spans under 75,000 distinct CDR3 sequences, roughly 3.5% being singletons. Material for sequencing was PBMCs. The receptor source for this set is a woman aged 60-75 years with multiple sclerosis.

This clonotype was observed at least ten times. This sequence joins TRBV7-2 and TRBJ2-7; no reliable D call. This CDR3 is built from 13 residues. V was clipped by 2 bases and J by 2 bases, with 7 bases between them. The V gene's germline CDR1 is SGHTA and CDR2 FQGNSA. CDR3 residues: CASSLHAPYEQYF. CDR3 DNA: TGTGCCAGCAGCTTACATGCTCCCTACGAGCAGTACTTC. Combining the CDR3 with reference TRBV7-2 and TRBJ2-7 gives the whole variable domain GAGVSQSPSNKVTEKGKDVELRCDPISGHTALYWYRQSLGQGLEFLIYFQGNSAPDKSGLPSDRFSAERTGGSVSTLTIQRTQQEDSAVYLCASSLHAPYEQYFGPGTRLTVT.

With respect to this clonotype: With a much larger clone just one base away, this may be a read error. The gene calls are TRBV20-1 and TRBJ2-1; the D is unclear. CDR1 and CDR2 from the germline V gene are DFQATT and SNEGSKA (reference sequence). The CDR3 is made up of 14 amino acids. V lost 2 bases to trimming and J lost 4 bases, with 12 bases between them. The CDR3: CSARMQQIYNEQFF. CDR3 sequence (DNA): TGCAGTGCTAGAATGCAGCAGATTTACAATGAGCAGTTCTTC.

This clonotype has ten or more counts. This chain links TRBV28 with TRBJ2-3; D is perhaps TRBD1 (6 bases). Germline-derived CDR1 and CDR2 are MDHEN and SYDVKM. There are 12 residues in the CDR3. Between the trimmed V and J ends, which lost 6 bases and 4 bases, there was a span of 8 bases. The CDR3 coding sequence is TGTGCCAGCAGGGGGGCCGCAGATACGCAGTATTTT. Translation: CASRGAADTQYF.

Many counts were recorded for this clonotype. In DNA, the CDR3 is TGCGCCAGCAGCTTGCAGGGACAGGGGTTCTCGAACTATGGCTACACCTTC. This codes for CASSLQGQGFSNYGYTF. This chain uses TRBV5-1 with TRBJ1-2, with 10 nucleotides matching TRBD1. This CDR3 is built from 17 residues. Germline V CDR1 and CDR2: SGHRS, YFSETQ. Unmatched junction bases numbered 8, after V lost 1 base and J lost 2 bases.

This clonotype was detected ten times or more. The rearrangement uses TRBV6-1 and TRBJ1-1; D might be TRBD1 (5 bases). The CDR3 is 13 residues long. V gave up 9 bases and J gave up 5 bases, with 16 bases separating them. Germline V gene sequence: CDR1 MNHNS, CDR2 SASEGT. CDR3 DNA sequence: TGTGCCAGTGGGGCTCAGGGTTTTACTGAAGCTTTCTTT. The encoded protein is CASGAQGFTEAFF.

This clonotype was found many times. The rearrangement joins TRBV11-2 to TRBJ2-1, with a tentative D call TRBD2 (6 bases). Trimming pared 0 bases from V and 5 bases from J, leaving 14 bases between. The CDR3 length is 16 residues. CDR1 and CDR2 from the germline V gene are SGHAT and FQNNGV. In DNA, the CDR3 is TGTGCCAGCAGCTTAGATAGTTTGGGGGAGGACAATGAGCAGTTCTTC. It is translated as CASSLDSLGEDNEQFF.

There are many counts of this clonotype. The gene calls are TRBV20-1 and TRBJ2-1; TRBD2 matches 12 bases. CDR3 size: 15 residues. CDR1 and CDR2 (germline): DFQATT, SNEGSKA (reference sequence). V lost 6 bases to trimming and J lost 6 bases; unmatched junction nucleotides: 9. CDR3 in amino acids: CSAPLPLAGGNEQFF. The CDR3 DNA is TGCAGTGCCCCGCTGCCACTAGCGGGAGGCAATGAGCAGTTCTTC.

In its sample, this clonotype was seen many times. The CDR3 coding sequence is TGTGCCACCGTGACAGGGCCCCAAGAGACCCAGTACTTC. It codes for CATVTGPQETQYF. The chain uses TRBV28 and TRBJ2-5; 7 positions match TRBD1. V gave up 10 bases and J gave up 1 base; unmatched junction bases: 6. This CDR3 contains 13 residues. The germline CDR1 and CDR2 sequences are MDHEN and SYDVKM.

The sample holds many counts of this clonotype. The V and J genes are TRBV4-1 and TRBJ1-5; 8 bases are shared with TRBD1. The germline V gene encodes CDR1 MGHRA and CDR2 YSYEKL. The CDR3 loop spans 16 amino acids. The junction had 8 bases not matched to a gene; V was cut back by 5 bases and J by 2 bases. In DNA, the CDR3 is TGCGCCAGCAGCTACACAGGGGGACAGGGCAATCAGCCCCAGCATTTT. Its protein product is CASSYTGGQGNQPQHF.

This clonotype was recorded a few times. The genes are TRBV5-1 and TRBJ1-3; D not certain. CDR1 and CDR2 from the germline V gene are SGHRS and YFSETQ. V was cut by 4 bases and J by 0 bases, with 14 bases left in between. This CDR3 is 16 amino acids long. The CDR3 region has the DNA TGCGCCAGCAGCCCCAGTTCACAGATCTCTGGAAACACCATATATTTT. Amino acid sequence: CASSPSSQISGNTIYF. The full variable domain, with the rest looked up from reference TRBV5-1 and TRBJ1-3, is KAGVTQTPRYLIKTRGQQVTLSCSPISGHRSVSWYQQTPGQGLQFLFEYFSETQRNKGNFPGRFSGRQFSNSRSEMNVSTLELGDSALYLCASSPSSQISGNTIYFGEGSWLTVV.

The sample holds many counts of this clonotype. The chain has TRBV20-1 and TRBJ2-7; 10 bases agree with TRBD2. Germline V gene sequence: CDR1 DFQATT, CDR2 SNEGSKA (reference sequence). Trimming removed 4 bases from V and 5 bases from J; junction bases left unmatched: 8. CDR3 length: 14 residues. Written as DNA, the CDR3 is TGCAGTGCTATCCGCGCTAGCGGGGGAGACGAGCAGTACTTC. This translates into CSAIRASGGDEQYF.

This clonotype has ten or more counts. J is TRBJ1-2 and V is TRBV12-3 or TRBV12-4; tentative D call: TRBD1 (6 bases). Trimming stripped 7 bases from V and 10 bases from J, with 13 bases between. The CDR3 has 11 amino acids. In nucleotides, the CDR3 is TGTGCCAGCACGACGGCGGGACACTACACCTTC. Protein product: CASTTAGHYTF.

This clonotype was found many times. The rearrangement joins TRBV20-1 to TRBJ2-1; the D gene could be TRBD1 or TRBD2 (5 bases each). The germline V and J ends were trimmed by 7 bases and 8 bases, with 21 bases remaining between them. Per germline, CDR1 DFQATT and CDR2 SNEGSKA (reference sequence). The CDR3 extends over 14 amino acids. CDR3 sequence: CSELEHWGNDEQFF. CDR3 bases: TGCAGTGAGCTAGAGCATTGGGGGAACGATGAGCAGTTCTTC.

The chain joins TRBV7-9 to TRBJ1-6, with D uncertain. The V and J ends lost 4 bases and 8 bases respectively, with 15 bases between them. Germline lookup yields CDR1 SEHNR and CDR2 FQNEAQ (reference sequence). This CDR3 region has 15 residues. The CDR3 sequence: CASSSRGSLDSPLHF. CDR3 nucleotides: TGTGCCAGCAGCTCCCGAGGGTCGTTGGATTCACCCCTCCACTTT.

This clonotype was detected many times. The V and J genes are TRBV28 and TRBJ2-3; D gene unclear. Trimming left V 3 bases short and J 2 bases short, with 3 bases between. The CDR3 has 12 residues. Germline V CDR1 and CDR2: MDHEN, SYDVKM. The CDR3 DNA reads TGTGCCAGCAGTTTGCTCACAGATACGCAGTATTTT. The encoded protein is CASSLLTDTQYF.

This clonotype was counted many times. The chain recombines TRBV7-2 with TRBJ1-2, with unresolved D. Deletions cut 1 base from V and 2 bases from J, with 5 bases between. Germline CDR1 is SGHTA and CDR2 is FQGNSA. This CDR3 has 13 residues. This chain's CDR3 is CASSLGGNYGYTF. As DNA, the CDR3 is TGTGCCAGCAGCTTAGGAGGAAACTATGGCTACACCTTC.